What follows are 16 T cell receptor beta chains derived from one specimen sequenced in a study of cytomegalovirus exposure and HLA in healthy donors. The PCR contained 60 Vbeta and 13 Jbeta primers. Some clones are missing from TCRdb's copy, which holds only in-frame ones; the method was immunoSEQ multiplex PCR. The repertoire includes 150,000 or so clones, about 80% of them detected once, and around 13% sits in the top ten. Specimen: PBMCs. These receptors originate from a man aged 35 to 55 in good health and CMV-seropositive.

The chain carries TRBV15 and TRBJ2-7; 8 bases are shared with TRBD2. The trim removed 0 bases at V and 7 bases at J, leaving 8 bases unmatched. In germline, CDR1 is LNHNV, CDR2 YYDKDF (reference sequence). The CDR3 sequence is 15 residues long. Here the CDR3 DNA reads TGTGCCACCAGCAGAGATCCCTCACTAGCGGCAGAGCAGTACTTC. Amino acids: CATSRDPSLAAEQYF.

This chain uses TRBV13 with TRBJ2-3; TRBD1 matches 8 bases. CDR3 length equals 16 residues. The germline CDR1 and CDR2 sequences are PRHDT and FYEKMQ (reference sequence). Germline trimming cut 4 bases from V and 2 bases from J; bases unmatched to any gene: 8. The CDR3 DNA is TGTGCCAGCAGCTCCAGACAGGGGCCGGCCACAGATACGCAGTATTTT. This encodes CASSSRQGPATDTQYF.

CDR3 coding DNA: TGTGCCAGCAGGGGGAGCTCCTACAATGAGCAGTTCTTC. Translating it yields CASRGSSYNEQFF. The rearrangement joins TRBV6-5 to TRBJ2-1, with D maybe TRBD2 (5 bases). The germline V and J ends were trimmed by 6 bases and 0 bases, with 6 bases remaining between them. CDR1 is MNHEY, CDR2 SVGAGI, per germline. The CDR3 has 13 residues.

The chain joins TRBV5-1 to TRBJ2-3; TRBD2 matches at 10 bases. This CDR3 is built from 16 residues. Trimming cost V 1 base and J 2 bases; bases outside gene matches: 4. Germline V lookup: CDR1 SGHRS, CDR2 YFSETQ. The CDR3 protein is CASSLSSGSNTDTQYF. As DNA, the CDR3 is TGCGCCAGCAGCTTGTCTAGCGGGAGTAACACAGATACGCAGTATTTT.

J is TRBJ2-5 and V is TRBV9, with 7 bases that match TRBD1. The germline CDR1 and CDR2 sequences are SGDLS and YYNGEE. V was pared by 1 base and J by 5 bases, with 11 bases of the junction left unmatched. The CDR3 contains 16 residues. The chain's CDR3 is CASSVSGDSVRETQYF. As DNA, the CDR3 is TGTGCCAGCAGCGTATCCGGGGACAGCGTACGGGAGACCCAGTACTTC.

The rearrangement uses TRBV7-9 and TRBJ2-1, with 7 nucleotides matching TRBD2. J gave up 6 bases and V 5 bases, and 4 bases lay outside the gene matches. In germline, CDR1 is SEHNR, CDR2 FQNEAQ (reference sequence). The CDR3 runs 13 residues. Written as DNA, the CDR3 is TGTGCCAGCAGCACGACTAGCTTCAATGAGCAGTTCTTC. It specifies CASSTTSFNEQFF.

This clone has just a few counts. The chain links TRBV27 to TRBJ1-1; D is possibly TRBD1 (5 bases). Germline assignment: CDR1 MNHEY and CDR2 SMNVEV (reference sequence). This CDR3 spans 15 amino acids. Trimming left V 6 bases short and J 1 base short, with 15 bases between. The CDR3 sequence is CASSLYGGSNTEAFF. In DNA, the CDR3 is TGTGCCAGCAGCCTTTATGGGGGGTCGAACACTGAAGCTTTCTTT.

The chain is built from TRBV6-5 and TRBJ2-1, with D unclear. Germline V gene sequence: CDR1 MNHEY, CDR2 SVGAGI. The V and J ends lost 6 bases and 6 bases respectively, with 18 bases between them. CDR3 length: 15 amino acids. The CDR3 coding sequence is TGTGCCAGCAGCCGAGGTAAGCCCGGCTTCAATGAGCAGTTCTTC. Residues: CASSRGKPGFNEQFF.

The rearrangement links TRBV27 to TRBJ2-7, with TRBD2 as a possible D gene (6 bases). Trimming cost V 4 bases and J 0 bases, with 13 bases left between them. The germline V gene encodes CDR1 MNHEY and CDR2 SMNVEV (reference sequence). The CDR3 sequence is 15 residues long. Here the CDR3 DNA reads TGTGCCAGCAGTTCTTATGGGGGGAACTCCTACGAGCAGTACTTC. Encoded protein: CASSSYGGNSYEQYF.

This chain joins TRBV6-1 and TRBJ2-7, with a tentative D call TRBD2 (5 bases). The germline V and J ends were trimmed by 9 bases and 3 bases, with 21 bases remaining between them. Per the germline V gene, CDR1 is MNHNS and CDR2 is SASEGT. The CDR3 length is 15 residues. Written as DNA, the CDR3 is TGTGCCAGTCGAGTAAGGGCCGGAGGTCTCTACGAGCAGTACTTC. As protein: CASRVRAGGLYEQYF.

This clone was observed a single time. This chain uses TRBV28 with TRBJ2-1; 12 bases line up with TRBD2. The CDR3 sequence is 18 residues long. Trimming cost V 3 bases and J 5 bases; bases outside gene matches: 11. Germline loops: CDR1 MDHEN, CDR2 SYDVKM. The CDR3 sequence is CASSFLPSGRARHNEQFF. CDR3 sequence (DNA): TGTGCCAGCAGTTTCCTTCCTAGCGGGAGGGCCAGGCACAATGAGCAGTTCTTC.

The rearrangement joins TRBV19 to TRBJ1-1, with TRBD1 identical over 8 bases. Germline CDR1 is LNHDA and CDR2 is SQIVND (reference sequence). The V gene end was trimmed by 5 bases and the J gene end by 6 bases; junction bases not matched to a gene: 8. The CDR3 extends over 14 amino acids. CDR3 DNA: TGTGCCAGTAGTGTCCGCGGACAGGGCCCTGAAGCTTTCTTT. Protein sequence: CASSVRGQGPEAFF.

The chain is built from TRBV5-1 and TRBJ2-2, with 8 bases that match TRBD2. V shed 4 bases, J shed 6 bases, and the junction held 8 bases outside the gene matches. CDR3 length: 15 residues. Germline V gene sequence: CDR1 SGHRS, CDR2 YFSETQ. The CDR3, as DNA: TGCGCCAGCAGCGGTACTAGCGGCCTTGCCGGGGAGCTGTTTTTT. Its translation: CASSGTSGLAGELFF.

The chain combines TRBV21-1 with TRBJ2-7; TRBD2 is the table's D call, not checked against the DNA. TRBV21-1 corresponds to a pseudogene. CDR3 length: 10 amino acids. As DNA, the CDR3 is TGTGCCAGCAACCTATACGAGCAGTACTTC. It translates to CASNLYEQYF.

The chain is built from TRBV2 and TRBJ2-7, with no clear D. Trimming took off 4 bases at V and 3 bases at J, with 10 bases between the two ends. Germline CDR1 and CDR2: SNHLY and FYNNEI. This CDR3 is built from 13 residues. The CDR3 nucleotides are TGTGCCAGCAGTGTGGTGCACGGCTACGAGCAGTACTTC. This translates into CASSVVHGYEQYF. Full variable domain (rest looked up from reference TRBV2 and TRBJ2-7): EPEVTQTPSHQVTQMGQEVILRCVPISNHLYFYWYRQILGQKVEFLVSFYNNEISEKSEIFDDQFSVERPDGSNFTLKIRSTKLEDSAMYFCASSVVHGYEQYFGPGTRLTVT.

The V and J genes are TRBV2 and TRBJ2-1, with 11 bases fitting TRBD1. V dropped 6 bases and J dropped 8; count of bases not matched to a gene: 6. The CDR3 loop spans 14 amino acids. Germline V gene lookup returns CDR1 SNHLY and CDR2 FYNNEI. CDR3 protein: CASSVPGQGDEQFF. The CDR3 DNA follows: TGTGCCAGCAGCGTCCCGGGACAGGGGGATGAGCAGTTCTTC.